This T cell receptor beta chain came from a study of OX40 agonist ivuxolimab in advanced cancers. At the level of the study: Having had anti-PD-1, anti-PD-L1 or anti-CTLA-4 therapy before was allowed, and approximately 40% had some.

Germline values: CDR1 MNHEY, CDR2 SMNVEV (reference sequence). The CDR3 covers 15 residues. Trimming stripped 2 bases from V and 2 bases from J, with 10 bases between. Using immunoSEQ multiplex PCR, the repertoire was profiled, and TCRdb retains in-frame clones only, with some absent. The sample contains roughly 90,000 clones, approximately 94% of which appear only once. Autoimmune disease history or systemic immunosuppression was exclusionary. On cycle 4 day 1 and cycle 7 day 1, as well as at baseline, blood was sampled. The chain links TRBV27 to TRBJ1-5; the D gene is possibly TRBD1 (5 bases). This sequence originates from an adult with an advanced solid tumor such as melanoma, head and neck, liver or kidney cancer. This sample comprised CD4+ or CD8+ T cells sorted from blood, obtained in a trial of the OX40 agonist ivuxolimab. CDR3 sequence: CASSLRGGGNQPQHF. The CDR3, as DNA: TGTGCCAGCAGTTTAAGGGGTGGGGGCAATCAGCCCCAGCATTTT.